This TCR beta chain originates from a study of blood T cell repertoires in COVID-19. Study-wide context: COVID-19 samples from acute and convalescent phases originated in the United States, Italy and Spain. PBMCs, B-cell-depleted T cells, or T cells provided the cDNA or gDNA that made up the material.

Original processing notes: The authors estimated nucleated cell counts from reference gene primer amplification. Generated by immunoSEQ multiplex PCR, the TCRdb table keeps only in-frame clones and is missing some. Clonal size and the V and J genes are those of that table, whereas D and trimming came from the DNA. The data contain about 220,000 clones, around 82% of them singletons. The sample taken for sequencing was peripheral blood. The origin of this receptor is a woman between 65 and 79 years old with acute or convalescent COVID-19.

The CDR3 DNA follows: TGTGCCAGCAGCTTAGAAGCGGCAGTGGCCGAGCAGTACTTC. It codes for CASSLEAAVAEQYF. The chain joins TRBV7-2 to TRBJ2-7, with D perhaps TRBD2 (5 bases). Germline CDR1 and CDR2: SGHTA and FQGNSA. There are 14 residues in the CDR3. Trimming took off 1 base at V and 6 bases at J, with 13 bases between the two ends. The variable domain in full, with the rest retrieved from reference TRBV7-2 and TRBJ2-7, is GAGVSQSPSNKVTEKGKDVELRCDPISGHTALYWYRQSLGQGLEFLIYFQGNSAPDKSGLPSDRFSAERTGGSVSTLTIQRTQQEDSAVYLCASSLEAAVAEQYFGPGTRLTVT.